The 24 T cell receptor beta chains in this list originate from one sample, sequenced in a study of T cell clonotyping in hematopoietic cell transplantation. Assay used: immunoSEQ multiplex PCR; TCRdb lists only in-frame clones, some missing. The table records 20,000 or so clones, 90% of them present only once. Documented time point: recipient sample about 28 days before transplant, after cytoreduction. The material was peripheral blood mononuclear cells, obtained before stem cell transplant. Source of these receptors: a man aged 18 to 30 with biphenotypic leukemia. Some clones in this sample may be carry-over from other donors' samples.

The V call is TRBV27, the J call TRBJ1-3; no clear D gene. V was clipped by 2 bases and J by 2 bases, with 4 bases between them. CDR3 length: 13 amino acids. Germline loops: CDR1 MNHEY, CDR2 SMNVEV (reference sequence). This CDR3 reads CASSLAPGNTIYF. CDR3 nucleotide sequence: TGTGCCAGCAGTTTAGCCCCTGGAAACACCATATATTTT.

This rearrangement joins TRBV5-1 to TRBJ1-1, with 11 positions matching TRBD1. J gave up 4 bases and V 0 bases, and 2 bases lay outside the gene matches. Per the germline V gene, CDR1 is SGHRS and CDR2 is YFSETQ. CDR3 length: 15 residues. CDR3 residues: CASSLGGQGGTEAFF. The CDR3 DNA reads TGCGCCAGCAGCTTGGGGGGACAGGGGGGCACTGAAGCTTTCTTT.

The V gene is TRBV30, the J gene TRBJ2-1; 7 bases line up with TRBD1. With 7 bases clipped from V and 5 bases from J, the junction kept 2 bases outside the gene matches. The CDR3 extends over 11 amino acids. From germline, CDR1 is GTSNPN and CDR2 SVGIG (reference sequence). CDR3 protein: CAYDRDNEQFF. CDR3 sequence (DNA): TGTGCCTATGACAGGGACAATGAGCAGTTCTTC.

The J gene is TRBJ1-1, the V gene TRBV5-4; 9 bases fit TRBD1. The V segment lost 4 bases and the J segment 5 bases; nucleotides outside the gene matches: 6. CDR3 size: 14 residues. CDR1 is SGHNT and CDR2 is YYREEE in the germline V gene (reference sequence). The CDR3 protein is CASSLGTGRTEAFF. The CDR3 DNA follows: TGTGCCAGCAGCCTGGGGACAGGGAGGACTGAAGCTTTCTTT.

This sequence joins TRBV5-1 and TRBJ2-5; no clear D. The CDR3 totals 13 residues. Germline V lookup: CDR1 SGHRS, CDR2 YFSETQ. Trimming stripped 0 bases from V and 4 bases from J, with 7 bases between. This CDR3 is CASSLVGRETQYF. CDR3 sequence (DNA): TGCGCCAGCAGCTTGGTGGGCAGAGAGACCCAGTACTTC.

In its sample, this clone is large. The CDR3 nucleotides are TGTGCCAGCAGCTTAGCTTGGGAACCTAATGAAAAACTGTTTTTT. Translation: CASSLAWEPNEKLFF. The chain uses TRBV7-9 and TRBJ1-4, with D hard to call. In germline, CDR1 is SEHNR, CDR2 FQNEAQ (reference sequence). Trimming took 0 bases from V and 3 from J, leaving 8 bases between them. This CDR3 comprises 15 residues.

This rearrangement joins TRBV4-3 to TRBJ2-7, with 12 bases matching TRBD2. V gave up 1 base and J gave up 5 bases; unmatched junction bases: 12. The germline V gene encodes CDR1 LGHNA and CDR2 YSLEER. The CDR3 loop spans 18 amino acids. The CDR3 spells CASSQVSPSGRASNEQYF. CDR3 bases: TGCGCCAGCAGCCAAGTCTCGCCTAGCGGGAGGGCTAGCAACGAGCAGTACTTC.

The chain uses TRBV9 and TRBJ1-3, with TRBD1 identical over 11 bases. The trim removed 0 bases at V and 3 bases at J, leaving 5 bases unmatched. This CDR3 is 17 amino acids long. Germline V lookup: CDR1 SGDLS, CDR2 YYNGEE. The CDR3 DNA is TGTGCCAGCAGCGTAGGACTGGGACAGGGGGTTGGAAACACCATATATTTT. The encoded protein is CASSVGLGQGVGNTIYF. The entire variable domain, with the rest obtained from reference TRBV9 and TRBJ1-3, is as follows: DSGVTQTPKHLITATGQRVTLRCSPRSGDLSVYWYQQSLDQGLQFLIQYYNGEERAKGNILERFSAQQFPDLHSELNLSSLELGDSALYFCASSVGLGQGVGNTIYFGEGSWLTVV.

This chain joins TRBV4-1 and TRBJ2-3; D gene ambiguous. Trimming shortened V by 0 bases and J by 6 bases, and 7 bases separated the two germline ends. The CDR3 runs 13 residues. Germline V gene data show CDR1 as MGHRA and CDR2 as YSYEKL. The CDR3 region is CASSQEWVDTQYF. In nucleotides, the CDR3 is TGCGCCAGCAGCCAAGAGTGGGTCGATACGCAGTATTTT.

The chain is built from TRBV25-1 and TRBJ2-7, with TRBD1 identical over 8 bases. The CDR3 consists of 11 residues. Germline V CDR1 and CDR2: MGHDK, SYGVNS. Germline trimming cut 4 bases from V and 8 bases from J; bases unmatched to any gene: 1. Here the CDR3 DNA reads TGTGCCAGCAGTGGGGACAGGCAGCAGTACTTC. Its protein product is CASSGDRQQYF.

The CDR3 region is CASSETRGNTIYF. The CDR3 region has the DNA TGTGCCAGCTCGGAAACCCGCGGAAACACCATATATTTT. This rearrangement joins TRBV19 to TRBJ1-3; no reliable D call. Germline CDR1 reads LNHDA; CDR2 reads SQIVND (reference sequence). V lost 9 bases, J lost 4 bases, and 13 bases lay in between. This CDR3 is 13 amino acids long. The variable domain in full, completed from reference TRBV19 and TRBJ1-3, reads DGGITQSPKYLFRKEGQNVTLSCEQNLNHDAMYWYRQDPGQGLRLIYYSQIVNDFQKGDIAEGYSVSREKKESFPLTVTSAQKNPTAFYLCASSETRGNTIYFGEGSWLTVV.

The chain combines TRBV5-6 with TRBJ1-2; TRBD1 aligns across 7 bases. Germline V lookup: CDR1 SGHDT, CDR2 YYEEEE. The CDR3 has 13 residues. V lost 5 bases and J lost 3; bases outside the gene matches: 4. The CDR3 DNA reads TGTGCCAGCAGACGCAGGGGGGACTATGGCTACACCTTC. It specifies CASRRRGDYGYTF. The entire variable domain, with the rest obtained from reference TRBV5-6 and TRBJ1-2, is as follows: DAGVTQSPTHLIKTRGQQVTLRCSPKSGHDTVSWYQQALGQGPQFIFQYYEEEERQRGNFPDRFSGHQFPNYSSELNVNALLLGDSALYLCASRRRGDYGYTFGSGTRLTVV.

The chain couples TRBV27 to TRBJ2-7, with 12 bases matching TRBD1. V gave up 5 bases and J gave up 2 bases; unmatched junction bases: 7. In germline, CDR1 is MNHEY, CDR2 SMNVEV (reference sequence). The CDR3 loop spans 16 amino acids. CDR3 in DNA: TGTGCCAGCAGTCCCGCCGGGACAGGGGGCACCTACGAGCAGTACTTC. Translating it yields CASSPAGTGGTYEQYF.

This clone was seen only a few times. The CDR3 nucleotides read TGTGCCAGCAGCCCCCACTTGTTCGCGAACACCGGGGAGCTGTTTTTT. Translated: CASSPHLFANTGELFF. This chain links TRBV7-3 with TRBJ2-2; D remains ambiguous. The CDR3 length is 16 residues. Germline-derived CDR1 and CDR2 are SGHTA and FQGTGA. The V and J ends lost 5 bases and 0 bases respectively, with 13 bases between them. Looking up the rest from reference TRBV7-3 and TRBJ2-2 gives the full variable domain: GAGVSQTPSNKVTEKGKYVELRCDPISGHTALYWYRQSLGQGPEFLIYFQGTGAADDSGLPNDRFFAVRPEGSVSTLKIQRTERGDSAVYLCASSPHLFANTGELFFGEGSRLTVL.

The chain carries TRBV5-6 and TRBJ1-3, with D possibly matching TRBD1 (5 bases). This CDR3 spans 13 amino acids. V lost 0 bases and J lost 4, with 5 bases in between. The V gene's germline CDR1 is SGHDT and CDR2 YYEEEE. CDR3 sequence (DNA): TGTGCCAGCAGCTTGGACAGGGGAAACACCATATATTTT. Amino acids: CASSLDRGNTIYF.

The V gene is TRBV20-1, the J gene TRBJ1-2; D not certain. The V end lost 6 bases, the J end lost 4 bases, and 9 bases lay between the germline ends. The CDR3 has 11 residues. Germline CDR1 and CDR2: DFQATT and SNEGSKA (reference sequence). This CDR3 is CSAPRSYGYTF. Written as DNA, the CDR3 is TGCAGTGCACCCCGTTCCTATGGCTACACCTTC.

This rearrangement joins TRBV6-1 to TRBJ2-7, with D perhaps matching TRBD1 or TRBD2 (5 bases each). V was shortened by 2 bases and J by 4 bases, with 9 bases between the two germline ends. This CDR3 has 13 amino acids. Germline V gene data show CDR1 as MNHNS and CDR2 as SASEGT. CDR3 bases: TGTGCCAGCAGTGAATTATGGGGGTACGAGCAGTACTTC. Its translation is CASSELWGYEQYF.

This rearrangement joins TRBV11-2 to TRBJ1-1; perhaps TRBD1 as D (6 bases). Germline V gene lookup returns CDR1 SGHAT and CDR2 FQNNGV. V lost 5 bases and J lost 1, with 8 bases in between. This CDR3 comprises 13 residues. As DNA, the CDR3 is TGTGCCAGCAGCCGGGACACGAACACTGAAGCTTTCTTT. It encodes CASSRDTNTEAFF.

The V call is TRBV30, the J call TRBJ2-5, with D perhaps matching TRBD2 (6 bases). The germline V gene encodes CDR1 GTSNPN and CDR2 SVGIG (reference sequence). V was trimmed by 3 bases and J by 5 bases, leaving 16 bases between them. This CDR3 spans 14 amino acids. This chain's CDR3 is CAWRSRGLRETQYF. DNA for the CDR3: TGTGCCTGGAGAAGCCGGGGGTTAAGGGAGACCCAGTACTTC.

V gene TRBV6-4 combines with J gene TRBJ1-2, with 7 bases fitting TRBD1. The CDR3 spans 14 residues. CDR1 and CDR2 from the germline V gene are MRHNA and SNTAGT. The CDR3: CPTPWTGHIYGYTF. The CDR3 DNA follows: TGTCCCACCCCTTGGACAGGCCACATTTATGGCTACACCTTC.

J is TRBJ1-5 and V is TRBV27; D is ambiguous. Trimming took 5 bases from V and 8 from J, leaving 16 bases between them. This CDR3 is built from 14 residues. Germline CDR1 and CDR2: MNHEY and SMNVEV (reference sequence). CDR3 in amino acids: CASSPSGGGKPQHF. The CDR3 DNA is TGTGCCAGCAGTCCTTCCGGAGGTGGAAAGCCCCAGCATTTT.

The chain has TRBV4-1 and TRBJ1-6, with no clear D. Germline loops: CDR1 MGHRA, CDR2 YSYEKL. The CDR3 totals 14 residues. V was pared by 0 bases and J by 5 bases, with 5 bases between. The CDR3 here is CASSQERNNSPLHF. For the CDR3, the DNA is TGCGCCAGCAGCCAAGAACGGAATAATTCACCCCTCCACTTT.

The rearrangement uses TRBV2 and TRBJ2-5; a possible D gene is TRBD1 (5 bases). Germline V gives CDR1 SNHLY, CDR2 FYNNEI. This CDR3 comprises 16 residues. V lost 4 bases, J lost 4 bases, and 19 bases lay in between. The CDR3, as DNA: TGTGCCAGCAGTGGTCAGGGTATCAGCATCGGAGAGACCCAGTACTTC. The encoded protein is CASSGQGISIGETQYF.

The J gene is TRBJ2-5, the V gene TRBV6-5, with a weak D call TRBD2 (6 bases). Germline V lookup: CDR1 MNHEY, CDR2 SVGAGI. The CDR3 runs to 14 residues. The ends were cut back, 0 bases at V and 2 bases at J, with 7 bases in the middle. The CDR3, as DNA: TGTGCCAGCAGTTACTCCGGGGGACAAGAGACCCAGTACTTC. Amino acid sequence: CASSYSGGQETQYF.